Described below is a single T cell receptor (beta chain) sequence and its context. This clonotype has only a few counts. The specificity of this receptor is unknown. Base qualities are not recorded, but no much larger clone differs from it by a single base. The source of the sample is a study of T cell repertoires in cytomegalovirus infection (dated by TCRdb to about 2019). A note on the overall study: Donor HLA type was relevant to the analysis, because carriage of CMV infection together with the matching HLA type was indicated by public TCR beta signatures.

Via the germline V gene (reference sequence), CDR1 is MNHEY and CDR2 SMNVEV. Counted from cysteine to phenylalanine, this CDR3 has 15 amino acids. Just CDR3 DNA is preserved here, 45 bases in frame from base 1. Ends trimmed: V by 0 bases, J by 14 bases; bases unmatched to a gene: 10. Broader findings and caveats from the paper: In both this cohort and an independent cohort of approximately 350 donors, the cumulative frequency of public TCR beta family members distinguished carriers of CMV infection plus the relevant HLA type. The ex vivo response was dominated by HLA-C-restricted CMV-specific TCR beta clonotypes, and the single most frequent clonotype in two of eight donors was supplied by these HLA-C-restricted clonotypes.

This sample was sequenced with an Illumina HiSeq 1500. TCRdb trimmed the raw reads at Q25, called clones with MiXCR and kept productive beta chains. For every CDR3 protein sequence, its rows merge into one entry that carries the most common genes and DNA. The sample table shows 450,000 to 650,000 distinct CDR3 sequences, and 26% are seen once. The ten top clones hold about 12% of the sample. The chain links TRBV27 with TRBJ1-6; the central 7 bases match TRBD1. Specimen: PBMCs. The clonotype was recovered from a human donor in good health (CMV status not recorded). Some clones in this sample may be carry-over from other donors' samples. The sequenced DNA: TGTGCCAGCAGTTTATCCTATATGACAGGGATGGCCCTCCACTTT. Translated, it gives CASSLSYMTGMALHF.